Only a few counts were recorded for the clone carrying this T cell receptor (beta chain). The antigen is unknown. Trimming cost V 6 bases and J 4 bases, with 14 bases left between them. Germline CDR1 reads SQVTM; CDR2 reads ANQGSEA. The CDR3 runs 13 residues. The record originates from a study of identical twins. General study findings and limits: Conclusions leaned on cross-sectional statistical analysis and did not track the same donors over time.

TCRdb re-analysed the 5' RACE reads in MiXCR, keeping a single row per CDR3 protein. The sample gives approximately 620,000 distinct CDR3 sequences, around 8.6% of which show up once; more than 0.75% is in the top ten. These data were likewise used in another study, on yellow fever vaccine responses in identical twins.

The sample was PBMCs. This rearrangement joins TRBV29-1 to TRBJ2-3; tentative D call: TRBD2 (6 bases). This sequence was found in a woman aged 18-29 years in good health. In nucleotides, the CDR3 is TGCAGCGTCCGGGGGAGAAGTGCAGATACGCAGTATTTT. This codes for CSVRGRSADTQYF.